A selection of T cell receptor beta chains follows, all from one sample in a study of T cell repertoires in cytomegalovirus infection. One entry per CDR3 protein results from TCRdb running MiXCR on the reads. Here the sample spans fewer than 1,000,000 distinct CDR3 sequences, 30% to 40% being singletons. No antigen has been identified for these receptors. The source material was cultured CD8+ T cells from PBMCs, sampled from culture after CMV antigen stimulation. The receptors derive from a human donor in good health (CMV status not recorded). Some clones in this sample may be carry-over from other donors' samples. CDR3s leave out the opening cysteine and the closing phenylalanine or tryptophan. The D gene is left open where the match is weak.

TRBV5-1,NA,13,TRBJ1-2,ASSLELSANYGYT
TRBV2,TRBD1,12,TRBJ2-7,ASSEGTASYEQY
TRBV12-3/TRBV12-4,TRBD2,12,TRBJ2-3,ASSTSGGADTQY
TRBV27,NA,12,TRBJ1-4,ASSPLDSNEKLF
TRBV10-3,NA,11,TRBJ1-5,AIAAASNQPQH
TRBV7-9,NA,13,TRBJ2-1,ASSPKGVSYNEQF
TRBV13,NA,12,TRBJ1-2,ASSLGEANYGYT
TRBV6-2/TRBV6-3,NA,13,TRBJ2-7,ASSYPAVGLYEQY
TRBV6-5,NA,9,TRBJ1-2,ASMGGLSYT
TRBV10-3,NA,16,TRBJ1-5,AIGDGLTPGKSNQPQH
TRBV7-9,TRBD1,13,TRBJ2-7,ASSSNRGAPPRTL
TRBV7-9,TRBD1,18,TRBJ2-3,ASRQRHLPPGDRSTDTQY
TRBV18,TRBD2,13,TRBJ2-3,ASSPAAGGPDTQY
TRBV7-9,TRBD2,16,TRBJ2-1,ASSLRTSGRIVYNEQF
TRBV5-1,NA,14,TRBJ1-2,ASSLPDSGVNYGYT
TRBV12-3/TRBV12-4,NA,8,TRBJ1-2,ASSPLGYT
TRBV7-9,TRBD2,14,TRBJ2-3,ASSLGEGEDADTQY
TRBV9,TRBD2,15,TRBJ2-1,ASTPYGGVSPTKEQF
TRBV12-3/TRBV12-4,TRBD2,14,TRBJ2-3,ASSLKLAGSTDTQY
TRBV28,NA,11,TRBJ2-5,ASSWGDQETQY